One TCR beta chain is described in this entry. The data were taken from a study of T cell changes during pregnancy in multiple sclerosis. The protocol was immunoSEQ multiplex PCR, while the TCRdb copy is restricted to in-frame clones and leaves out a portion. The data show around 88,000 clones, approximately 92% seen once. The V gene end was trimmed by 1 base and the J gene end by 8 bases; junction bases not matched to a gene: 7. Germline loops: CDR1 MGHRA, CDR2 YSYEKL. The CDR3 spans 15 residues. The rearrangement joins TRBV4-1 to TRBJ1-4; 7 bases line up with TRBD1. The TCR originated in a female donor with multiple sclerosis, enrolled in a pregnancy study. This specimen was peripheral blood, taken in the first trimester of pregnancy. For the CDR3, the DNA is TGCGCCAGCAGCCAAGTACAGGGGATCGGGGAAAAACTGTTTTTT. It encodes CASSQVQGIGEKLFF.